Included here is one TCR beta chain sequence, with context. Its binding antigen is unknown. It has no much larger one-base neighbor in the sample; base qualities were not kept. TCRbeta CDR3 regions were amplified from genomic DNA using the immunoSEQ Assay, a bias-controlled multiplex PCR. The original pipeline was this. The number of nucleated cells in each sample was estimated by amplification of reference gene primers within the assay. To quantify the absolute abundance of each unique TCRbeta CDR3 rearrangement, sequence reads were collapsed and filtered. For each sample, productive Simpson clonality was calculated as the square root of Simpson's diversity index across productive rearrangements. In its TCRdb copy, this immuneACCESS table keeps in-frame sequences only and misses some clones. Where compared with another copy, unresolved V genes explain less than half of these, and the others have no known cause. V, J and clone size are taken as reported in that table, and D and trimming were inferred from the DNA itself. For this sample the table gives about 150,000 clones, of which around 80% were detected only once. The ten largest clones take up roughly 0.56% of the sample.

Each collaborating institution followed its own protocols to collect whole blood in K2EDTA tubes. For TCRbeta analysis, collaborator samples were shipped as frozen whole blood, as isolated PBMCs, or as DNA extracted from either sample type. From cysteine to phenylalanine, the CDR3 is 15 amino acids long. Only the CDR3 DNA is retained, 45 bases long and in frame from the first base. V loses 8 bases at its end and J loses 5 bases; junction bases beyond the gene matches: 12. According to the germline V gene, CDR1 reads SNHLY and CDR2 reads FYNNEI. This specimen belongs to a study of blood T cell repertoires in COVID-19 (dated by TCRdb to about 2020). Some background on the complete study: Samples covering the acute and convalescent phases of COVID-19 were provided by collaborators in the United States, Italy and Spain. The prospective study material was composed of cDNA or gDNA derived from T cells, B-cell-depleted T cells, or PBMCs. Subjects who had been exposed to COVID-19, were actively infected with it, or had recovered from it provided the deeply sampled blood TCRbeta repertoires that made up the dataset. The repertoires were made available in a free public database intended to serve as a resource for research on the immune response to SARS-CoV-2. Samples were obtained from the ongoing ImmuneRACE study (first 160 participants) and from 950 to 1,500 subjects provided by 6 global collaborators. Nearly every sample came with metadata listing a de-identified subject ID, COVID-19 status, age in years and sex. Where available, HLA class I and class II types were taken from metadata supplied by the sample provider and were not determined by assay-based typing. The study at large found these results: Clinical and demographic metadata were provided uncurated, with the amount varying by source and participant.

The clonotype comes from a man aged 55 to 70 with acute or convalescent COVID-19. The receptor chain draws on TRBV2 and TRBJ2-1; TRBD2 matches 7 bases in the middle. The sample was peripheral blood. Read as DNA, the sequence is TGTGCCAGCGGACGATCTAGCGGTAGCCACAATGAGCAGTTCTTC. Its protein is CASGRSSGSHNEQFF.